The rows below give T cell receptor beta chains drawn from one sample of a study of glioma-infiltrating T cells. TCRdb recomputed calls from the multiplex PCR reads with MiXCR, one row per CDR3 protein. The sample yields 100,000 to 150,000 distinct CDR3 sequences, more than 20% seen once. The sample was glioma tissue, nonneoplastic brain tissue, or PBMCs (not recorded which). Source of these receptors: a human donor with low-grade glioma or glioblastoma, undergoing nonglioma brain surgery, or in good health (not recorded which). The CDR3 runs from the conserved cysteine through the conserved F or W.

TRBV28	TRBJ1-2	CASSKGTGYYGYTF
TRBV5-1	TRBJ2-3	CASSLRSQSASHTDTQYF
TRBV30	TRBJ1-5	CAWSWGGYSNQPQHF
TRBV7-2	TRBJ2-5	CASSSYQDTQYF
TRBV4-1	TRBJ2-3	CASSQGLAGVTDTQYF
TRBV4-3	TRBJ2-1	CASSQGALAHFNEQFF
TRBV20-1	TRBJ2-7	CSARDEERVDEQYF
TRBV10-3	TRBJ1-1	CAIRAPEGRNTEAFF
TRBV28	TRBJ2-7	CASIPLGQGRSEQYF
TRBV7-2	TRBJ2-7	CASSFPRGSGTYEQYF
TRBV3-1	TRBJ2-1	CASSQSNEQLF
TRBV12-3/TRBV12-4	TRBJ1-6	CASNWADTNSPLHF
TRBV7-9	TRBJ2-7	CASSLATSGIHYEQYF
TRBV27	TRBJ2-1	CASSLHYANEQFF
TRBV2	TRBJ1-5	CASSYTNQPQHF
TRBV27	TRBJ2-7	CAGSDGTGVYEQYF
TRBV5-1	TRBJ1-4	CASSLNTADATNEKLFF
TRBV19	TRBJ2-3	CASSSGRFTDTQYF
TRBV27	TRBJ2-7	CASSSHGPSYEQYF
TRBV24-1	TRBJ2-7	CATSDSPSYEQYF
TRBV4-1	TRBJ1-4	CASSQQIATNEKLFF
TRBV4-1	TRBJ2-5	CASTRTSGRAQETQYF
TRBV7-2	TRBJ2-3	CASSYVMGIRTDTQYF
TRBV6-1	TRBJ2-7	CASSPQGINEQYF
TRBV7-9	TRBJ1-2	CASSPAFGTGMYGYTF
TRBV19	TRBJ2-1	CASSVTGFNEQFF
TRBV7-6	TRBJ2-3	CASSLVESLSTDTQYF
TRBV29-1	TRBJ1-2	CSVEGQGVDGYTF
TRBV4-1	TRBJ1-1	CASSKEEGTGGFF
TRBV30	TRBJ2-3	CAWSPTTDTQYF
TRBV7-2	TRBJ2-1	CASSWGQGRGEQFF
TRBV20-1	TRBJ2-1	CSAWPSGTPSEQFF
TRBV30	TRBJ2-7	CAWSFGTGDYEQYF
TRBV6-6	TRBJ2-1	CASSYSGLAGANEQFF
TRBV29-1	TRBJ2-7	CSVERCSPGTGEQYF
TRBV4-2	TRBJ2-7	CASSQDSESSGQYF
TRBV28	TRBJ2-7	CASSLPPLAESSYEQYF
TRBV4-1	TRBJ2-7	CANSQDFTGSSYEQYF
TRBV12-3/TRBV12-4	TRBJ1-4	CASSVSYEKLFF
TRBV2	TRBJ2-7	CASSEALQSRAYGQYF
TRBV7-2	TRBJ1-2	CASSLHQTALYGYTF
TRBV19	TRBJ2-1	CASTLGTRGSYNEQSF
TRBV6-1	TRBJ2-5	CASSAPGGRVETQYF
TRBV5-6	TRBJ2-1	CASSSLKAGVVYNEQFF
TRBV28	TRBJ2-7	CASNRGTGETYEQYF